These T cell receptor beta chains were read from a single sample in a study of blood T cell repertoires in COVID-19. Sequencing used immunoSEQ multiplex PCR; TCRdb keeps in-frame clones, though not all of them. The data contain more than 250,000 clones, around 85% of them singletons. Specimen: peripheral blood. All receptors derive from a woman aged 25-40 years who had recovered from COVID-19. Both conserved end residues are trimmed from each CDR3.

>TRBV9|TRBJ1-2
ASSVEQGAYGYT
>TRBV27|TRBJ2-3
ASSLGGSLDTQY
>TRBV15|TRBJ1-5
ATSRLATGAYNQPQH
>TRBV7-2|TRBJ2-7
ASSSQGEEQY
>TRBV7-6|TRBJ2-7
ASSLGPGRVHEQY
>TRBV6-5|TRBJ1-1
ASSPTYRGLDAF
>TRBV5-5|TRBJ1-1
ASSRGQGIREAF
>TRBV6-6|TRBJ2-5
ASSRQDPQETQY
>TRBV15|TRBJ2-7
ATSARQGHYEQY
>TRBV28|TRBJ1-5
ASSFRVEEPQH
>TRBV10-3|TRBJ2-5
AISGQGAREETQY
>TRBV12-3/TRBV12-4|TRBJ1-2
ASSFSNYGYT
>TRBV28|TRBJ2-7
ASSSPGTGVDEQY
>TRBV5-4|TRBJ2-5
ASSPGGLAGPETQY
>TRBV6-5|TRBJ1-2
AIGQSYGYT
>TRBV10-3|TRBJ1-2
AISGNGTYGYT
>TRBV5-6|TRBJ2-7
ASSLDRASNEQY
>TRBV11-3|TRBJ2-5
ASSLDGTSEETQY
>TRBV10-3|TRBJ2-5
AISTRTGGETQY
>TRBV5-1|TRBJ1-2
AFRQGINPSYGYT
>TRBV7-3|TRBJ2-7
ASSSGTGGHEQY
>TRBV6-5|TRBJ1-1
ASSYNRGQRTEAF
>TRBV7-2|TRBJ2-7
ASATGGGYEQY
>TRBV19|TRBJ2-1
ASSHDRDEQF
>TRBV6-6|TRBJ2-7
ASSIGKSGGSDEQY
>TRBV6-2/TRBV6-3|TRBJ1-5
ASSLRGSPISNQPQH
>TRBV12-5|TRBJ1-5
ASGFTGTGGHQPQH
>TRBV7-9|TRBJ2-7
ASSPTTLHEQY
>TRBV7-9|TRBJ1-4
ASSLGLNEKLF